The subject of this entry is one T cell receptor (beta chain). What it binds is unknown. This sample was taken from a study of cytomegalovirus exposure and HLA in healthy donors. Study context: The early release's HLA-typed donors yielded approximately 81 million unique TCRs.

Primers for the PCR totalled 60 Vbeta and 13 Jbeta. Assay used: immunoSEQ multiplex PCR; TCRdb lists only in-frame clones, some missing. This sample yields 250,000 to 350,000 clones, of which just over 85% are seen a single time; less than 4.5% belongs to the top ten. Findings of the study overall: Earlier findings revealed that most TCR beta V segments proved productive either about 87% or about 30% of the time.

Source material: PBMCs. This clonotype originated in a middle-aged man in good health and CMV-seropositive.

The CDR3 nucleotides are TGCGCCAGCAGGCCGACAGGGGACGGGACAGATACGCAGTATTTT. It codes for CASRPTGDGTDTQYF. The chain has TRBV5-1 and TRBJ2-3, with 8 bases aligning to TRBD1. There are 15 residues in the CDR3. Germline V gene lookup returns CDR1 SGHRS and CDR2 YFSETQ. The ends lost 5 bases at V and 3 bases at J; junction bases unmatched: 8.